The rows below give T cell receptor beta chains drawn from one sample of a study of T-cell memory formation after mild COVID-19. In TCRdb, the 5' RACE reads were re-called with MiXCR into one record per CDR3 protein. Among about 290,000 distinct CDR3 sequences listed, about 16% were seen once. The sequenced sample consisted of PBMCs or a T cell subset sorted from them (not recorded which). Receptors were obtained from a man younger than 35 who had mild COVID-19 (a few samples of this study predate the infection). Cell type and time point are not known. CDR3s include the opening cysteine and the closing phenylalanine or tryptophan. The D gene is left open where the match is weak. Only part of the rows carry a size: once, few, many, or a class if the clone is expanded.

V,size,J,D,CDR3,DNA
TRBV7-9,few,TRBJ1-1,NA,CASSSVLGLGAEAFF,TGTGCCAGCAGCTCCGTGTTGGGGTTGGGGGCTGAAGCTTTCTTT
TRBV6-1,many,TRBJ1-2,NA,CASSEALGDSGYTF,TGTGCCAGCAGTGAAGCGCTCGGGGATTCTGGCTACACCTTC
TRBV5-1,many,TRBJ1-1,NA,CASSPGLGSRTEAFF,TGCGCCAGCAGCCCAGGACTTGGGAGTCGGACTGAAGCTTTCTTT
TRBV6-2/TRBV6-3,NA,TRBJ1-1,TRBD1,CASRQGNTEAFF,TGTGCCAGTCGACAGGGGAACACTGAAGCTTTCTTT
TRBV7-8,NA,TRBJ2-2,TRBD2,CASSTRLAGATGELFF,TGTGCCAGCAGCACTCGACTAGCGGGGGCCACCGGGGAGCTGTTTTTT
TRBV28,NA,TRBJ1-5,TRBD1,CASRQHTLRRGRNQPQHF,TGTGCCAGCAGACAACATACCTTGAGGAGGGGGCGCAATCAGCCCCAGCATTTT
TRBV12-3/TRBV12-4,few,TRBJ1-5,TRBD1,CASSSGQGDNQPQHF,TGTGCCAGCAGTTCGGGACAGGGCGACAATCAGCCCCAGCATTTT
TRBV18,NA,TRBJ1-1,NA,CASSSLGESGPGEAFF,TGTGCCAGCTCATCCTTAGGAGAGTCGGGTCCGGGTGAAGCTTTCTTT
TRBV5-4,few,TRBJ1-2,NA,CASSLEGRYGYTF,TGTGCCAGCAGCTTGGAGGGGCGTTATGGCTACACCTTC
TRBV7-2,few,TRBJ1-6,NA,CASSLLPVNNSPLHF,TGTGCCAGCAGCTTATTGCCCGTGAATAATTCACCCCTCCACTTT
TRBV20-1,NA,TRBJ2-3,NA,CSADPQRGTDTQYF,TGCAGTGCCGACCCCCAGCGGGGCACAGATACGCAGTATTTT
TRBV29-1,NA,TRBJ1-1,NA,CSVDRQDEAFF,TGCAGCGTAGATCGACAGGACGAAGCTTTCTTT
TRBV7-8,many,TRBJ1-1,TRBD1,CASSPQGAGEAFF,TGTGCCAGCAGCCCGCAGGGGGCCGGTGAAGCTTTCTTT
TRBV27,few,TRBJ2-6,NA,CASSLSGRSGANVLTF,TGTGCCAGCAGTTTAAGCGGGCGGTCTGGGGCCAACGTCCTGACTTTC
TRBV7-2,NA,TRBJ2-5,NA,CASSLDGGPETQYF,TGTGCCAGCAGCTTAGATGGGGGGCCGGAGACCCAGTACTTC
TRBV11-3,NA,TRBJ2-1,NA,CASSTRGVGNEQFF,TGTGCCAGCAGCACCAGGGGGGTGGGGAATGAGCAGTTCTTC
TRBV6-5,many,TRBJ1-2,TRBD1,CASSLRPTGGDGYTF,TGTGCCAGCAGTTTAAGACCCACAGGGGGCGATGGCTACACCTTC
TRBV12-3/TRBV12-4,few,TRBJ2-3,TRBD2,CASNGGGGGTQYF,TGTGCCAGCAATGGCGGGGGAGGTGGTACGCAGTATTTT
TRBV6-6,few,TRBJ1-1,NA,CASSYALREISMNTEAFF,TGTGCCAGCAGTTACGCCCTCAGGGAAATCAGCATGAACACTGAAGCTTTCTTT
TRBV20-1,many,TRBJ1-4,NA,CSATGATNEKLFF,TGCAGTGCTACAGGGGCAACTAATGAAAAACTGTTTTTT
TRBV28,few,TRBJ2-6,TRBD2,CASRVGAGGNSGANVLTF,TGTGCCAGCAGGGTGGGAGCGGGGGGAAACTCTGGGGCCAACGTCCTGACTTTC
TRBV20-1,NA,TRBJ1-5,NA,CSARDSRGQPQHF,TGCAGTGCTAGAGATTCGCGGGGTCAGCCCCAGCATTTT
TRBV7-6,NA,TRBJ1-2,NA,CASSRPGERSYTF,TGTGCCAGCAGTCGTCCCGGGGAAAGGAGCTACACCTTC
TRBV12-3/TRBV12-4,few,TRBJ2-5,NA,CASSWLGEETQYF,TGTGCCAGCAGTTGGCTAGGGGAAGAGACCCAGTACTTC
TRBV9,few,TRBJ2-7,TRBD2,CASSVSLAGGLREQYF,TGTGCCAGCAGCGTCTCACTAGCGGGGGGGCTTCGCGAGCAGTACTTC
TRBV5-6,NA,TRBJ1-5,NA,CASSLVVGSNQPQHF,TGTGCCAGCAGCTTGGTCGTGGGCAGCAATCAGCCCCAGCATTTT
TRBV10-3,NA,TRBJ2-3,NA,CAISESPLRGADTQYF,TGTGCCATCAGTGAGTCGCCTCTCCGAGGGGCAGATACGCAGTATTTT
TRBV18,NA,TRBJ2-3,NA,CASSEYSVPDTQYF,TGTGCCAGCTCGGAATACTCGGTTCCCGATACGCAGTATTTT
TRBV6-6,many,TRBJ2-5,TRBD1,CASSKGQSISLETQYF,TGTGCCAGCAGTAAGGGACAGTCAATCTCCCTTGAGACCCAGTACTTC
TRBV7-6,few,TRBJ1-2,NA,CASSVFTRGGYTF,TGTGCCAGCAGCGTTTTTACAAGAGGCGGCTACACCTTC
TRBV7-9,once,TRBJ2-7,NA,CASFGDEQYF,TGTGCCAGCTTCGGGGACGAGCAGTACTTC
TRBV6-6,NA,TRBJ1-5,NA,CASKDSLNQPQHF,TGTGCCAGCAAGGACAGCCTCAATCAGCCCCAGCATTTT
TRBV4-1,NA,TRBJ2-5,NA,CASSQIKSRLTETQYF,TGCGCCAGCAGCCAGATCAAGTCCCGGTTGACCGAGACCCAGTACTTC
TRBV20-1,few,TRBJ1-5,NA,CSARGDWDQPQHF,TGCAGTGCCCGAGGGGATTGGGATCAGCCCCAGCATTTT
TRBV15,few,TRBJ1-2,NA,CATSRDVTSGLGSGYTF,TGTGCCACCAGCAGAGATGTAACCTCCGGCCTGGGTTCCGGCTACACCTTC
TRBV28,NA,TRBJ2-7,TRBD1,CASSFLDRGLEQYF,TGTGCCAGCAGTTTCTTGGACAGGGGGCTCGAGCAGTACTTC
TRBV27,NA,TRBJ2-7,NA,CASSPYRGPDTGSYEQYF,TGTGCCAGCAGCCCTTATCGCGGGCCGGACACCGGTTCCTACGAGCAGTACTTC
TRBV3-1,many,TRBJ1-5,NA,CASSQWDQPQHF,TGTGCCAGCAGCCAGTGGGATCAGCCCCAGCATTTT
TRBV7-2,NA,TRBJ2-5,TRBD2,CASSPTAGGRETQYF,TGTGCCAGCAGCCCTACGGCGGGGGGTAGGGAGACCCAGTACTTC
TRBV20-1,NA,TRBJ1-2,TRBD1,CSARDRDRGLNYGYTF,TGCAGTGCTAGAGACCGGGACAGGGGGCTGAACTATGGCTACACCTTC
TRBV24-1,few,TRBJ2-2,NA,CATSIRLGGELFF,TGTGCCACCTCAATCCGATTAGGCGGGGAGCTGTTTTTT
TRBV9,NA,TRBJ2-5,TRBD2,CASSVAGGLGETQYF,TGTGCCAGCAGCGTAGCGGGGGGGCTTGGAGAGACCCAGTACTTC
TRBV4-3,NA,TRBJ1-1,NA,CASSQDGGGPSNAEAFF,TGCGCCAGCAGCCAAGATGGCGGGGGCCCTTCTAACGCTGAAGCTTTCTTT
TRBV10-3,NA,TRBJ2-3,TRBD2,CAIRDSGLAATDTQYF,TGTGCCATCAGGGATTCGGGACTAGCGGCCACAGATACGCAGTATTTT
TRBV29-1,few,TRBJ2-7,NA,CSVGLHSEQYF,TGCAGCGTTGGCCTCCACTCCGAGCAGTACTTC
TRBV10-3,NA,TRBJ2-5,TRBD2,CAIGRSGGAETQYF,TGTGCCATCGGTCGTAGCGGGGGGGCGGAGACCCAGTACTTC